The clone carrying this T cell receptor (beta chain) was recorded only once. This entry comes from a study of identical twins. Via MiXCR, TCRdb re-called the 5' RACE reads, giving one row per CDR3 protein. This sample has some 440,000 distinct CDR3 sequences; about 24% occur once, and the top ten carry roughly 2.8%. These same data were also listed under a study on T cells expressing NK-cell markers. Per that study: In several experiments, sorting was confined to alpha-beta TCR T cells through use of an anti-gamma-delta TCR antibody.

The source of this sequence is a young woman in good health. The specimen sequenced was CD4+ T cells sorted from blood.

CDR3 DNA: TGTGCCAGCAGTTGGTGGGATGGTTCAGATACGCAGTATTTT. This gives the protein CASSWWDGSDTQYF. The chain joins TRBV12-3 or TRBV12-4 to TRBJ2-3; D uncertain. The ends were cut back, 4 bases at V and 4 bases at J, with 12 bases in the middle. CDR3 length: 14 amino acids.